This T cell receptor beta chain was documented in a study of metastatic and nonmetastatic thyroid tumors. None of the patients had undergone any treatment ahead of thyroid surgery. TCRdb re-called the PCR reads with MiXCR. The table shows some 33,000 clones, with 15% to 20% occurring only once. The specimen sequenced was blood. The source is a female donor with papillary thyroid cancer or a benign thyroid nodule (not recorded which). Some clones in this sample may be carry-over from other donors' samples.

CDR3 DNA sequence: TGTGCCAGCAGTTTGGGACTAGAACCCGAGCAGTTCTTC. This gives the protein CASSLGLEPEQFF. This chain joins TRBV7-2 and TRBJ2-1; 8 bases are a match to TRBD2. Looked up from germline, CDR1 is SGHTA and CDR2 is FQGNSA. Losses at the gene ends were 6 bases for V and 10 bases for J; bases not matched to a gene: 8. This CDR3 comprises 13 residues.